This T cell receptor (beta chain) was sequenced during a study of T cell repertoires in cytomegalovirus infection. Study overall: The authors used CMV epitopes that were HLA-C-restricted (recently identified) and HLA-B-restricted (well studied). Public signatures in TCR beta pointed to CMV infection and matching HLA type.

TCRdb passed the reads through MiXCR, listing each CDR3 protein once. This repertoire shows under 90,000 distinct CDR3 sequences, 45% to 55% found once; its top ten account for 93%. Note on this clonotype: The antigen is not known.

V lost 3 bases to trimming and J lost 0 bases, with 11 bases between them. This CDR3 has 15 amino acids. The sample in question was CD8+ T cells from cultured PBMCs, obtained from culture after CMV antigen stimulation. This sequence joins TRBV12-3 or TRBV12-4 and TRBJ1-1; D not certain. The clonotype comes from a human donor in good health (CMV status not recorded). Some clones in this sample may be carry-over from other donors' samples. Here the CDR3 reads CASSLQVHLNTEAFF. The CDR3, as DNA: TGTGCCAGCAGTTTGCAAGTTCACCTGAACACTGAAGCTTTCTTT.